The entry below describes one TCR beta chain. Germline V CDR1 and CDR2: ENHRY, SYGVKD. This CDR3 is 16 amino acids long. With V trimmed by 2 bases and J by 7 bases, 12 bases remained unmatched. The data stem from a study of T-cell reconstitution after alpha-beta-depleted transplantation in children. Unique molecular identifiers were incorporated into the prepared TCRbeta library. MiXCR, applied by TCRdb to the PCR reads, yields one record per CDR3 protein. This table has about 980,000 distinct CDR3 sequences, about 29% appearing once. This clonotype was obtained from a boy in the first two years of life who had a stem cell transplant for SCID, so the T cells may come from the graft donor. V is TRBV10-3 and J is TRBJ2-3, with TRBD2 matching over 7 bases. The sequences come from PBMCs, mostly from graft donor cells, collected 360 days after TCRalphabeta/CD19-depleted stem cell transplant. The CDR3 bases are TGTGCCATCAGTGAGCCCTACGGACTAGAGGGGTATACGCAGTATTTT. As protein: CAISEPYGLEGYTQYF.